This TCR beta chain emerged from a study of Ad26.COV2.S vaccination and SARS-CoV-2 variants. Treatment denoted: around 19 received Ad26.COV2.S at low or high dose, single or two shots; five or six received placebo; per-sample allocation not given. Day 63 after the first vaccine or placebo injection was the time point for sampling. Clones were read by immunoSEQ multiplex PCR, and TCRdb kept only the in-frame ones, dropping some. The sample carries approximately 340,000 clones, 85% recorded once. V shed 5 bases and J 0 bases; nucleotides not matched to a gene: 6. This CDR3 has 15 amino acids. CDR1 is SGHTA, CDR2 FQGNSA, per germline.

The sample here was peripheral blood, taken in a trial of Ad26.COV2.S vaccine versus placebo. The rearrangement uses TRBV7-2 and TRBJ2-7; TRBD2 aligns across 8 bases. This TCR came from a person aged 18-60 years who received the Ad26.COV2.S COVID-19 vaccine or a placebo. Written as DNA, the CDR3 is TGTGCCAGCAGCAAAGCGGGAGCCAGCTCCTACGAGCAGTACTTC. Residues: CASSKAGASSYEQYF.